The 23 T cell receptor beta chains presented below share a single source sample, sequenced in a study of blood T cell repertoires in COVID-19. Data came from immunoSEQ multiplex PCR; TCRdb stores just in-frame clones and leaves some out. The sample lists hundreds of thousands of clones; roughly 90% were seen once. The sample comprised PBMCs or T cells enriched from blood (not recorded which). The source of these receptors is a young woman who had recovered from COVID-19.

CDR3 loop: CAISEVEWGDGYTF. The CDR3 DNA sequence: TGTGCCATCAGTGAGGTGGAGTGGGGAGATGGCTACACCTTC. This chain links TRBV10-3 with TRBJ1-2; D gene unclear. V shed 2 bases and J shed 6 bases, with 13 bases lying between them. The CDR3 length is 14 residues. In germline, CDR1 is ENHRY, CDR2 SYGVKD.

This clone occurred once. The chain is built from TRBV19 and TRBJ1-1; D possibly corresponds to TRBD1 (6 bases). The CDR3 extends over 15 amino acids. Germline assignment: CDR1 LNHDA and CDR2 SQIVND (reference sequence). Trimming removed 4 bases from V and 0 bases from J, with 12 bases in between. CDR3 sequence (DNA): TGTGCCAGTAGTAGGCAGGGGACCATGAACACTGAAGCTTTCTTT. Its protein is CASSRQGTMNTEAFF.

The chain is built from TRBV4-3 and TRBJ1-2; 9 nucleotides agree with TRBD1. This CDR3 is built from 17 residues. Germline assignment: CDR1 LGHNA and CDR2 YSLEER. V shed 0 bases, J shed 4 bases, and the junction held 9 bases outside the gene matches. The CDR3 DNA reads as TGCGCCAGCAGCCAAGAACATGGACAGGGGCGATCCTATGGCTACACCTTC. It specifies CASSQEHGQGRSYGYTF.

The chain uses TRBV10-1 and TRBJ1-1; TRBD1 agrees at 8 bases. Germline CDR1 WNHNN, CDR2 SYGVQD (reference sequence). The V gene end was trimmed by 7 bases and the J gene end by 0 bases; junction bases not matched to a gene: 7. The CDR3 length is 15 residues. CDR3 in amino acids: CASTPTGGMNTEAFF. The CDR3 region has the DNA TGCGCCAGCACGCCTACAGGGGGGATGAACACTGAAGCTTTCTTT.

This clone appeared a single time. The V call is TRBV5-1, the J call TRBJ1-2, with D possibly being TRBD1 (5 bases). V gave up 4 bases and J gave up 5 bases, with 18 bases separating them. The V gene's germline CDR1 is SGHRS and CDR2 YFSETQ. The CDR3 length is 15 residues. This chain's CDR3 is CASSQGQGFGYGYTF. CDR3 in DNA: TGCGCCAGCAGCCAAGGACAAGGCTTTGGGTATGGCTACACCTTC. Supplemented by reference TRBV5-1 and TRBJ1-2, the full variable domain reads KAGVTQTPRYLIKTRGQQVTLSCSPISGHRSVSWYQQTPGQGLQFLFEYFSETQRNKGNFPGRFSGRQFSNSRSEMNVSTLELGDSALYLCASSQGQGFGYGYTFGSGTRLTVV.

The chain is built from TRBV3-1 (or the pseudogene TRBV3-2) and TRBJ2-2; 11 bases align to TRBD2. The CDR3 is made up of 18 amino acids. Trimming removed 1 base from V and 5 bases from J; junction bases left unmatched: 9. The germline V gene encodes CDR1 LGHDT and CDR2 YNNKEL (reference sequence). The CDR3 region is CASSQVLLAGERTGELFF. In DNA form, the CDR3 reads TGTGCCAGCAGCCAAGTACTACTAGCGGGAGAGCGAACCGGGGAGCTGTTTTTT.

This clone was recorded once. The gene calls are TRBV18 and TRBJ2-1; TRBD1 agrees at 7 bases. Looked up from germline, CDR1 is KGHSH and CDR2 is LQKENI. With 1 base clipped from V and 7 bases from J, the junction kept 4 bases outside the gene matches. This CDR3 is 14 amino acids long. The CDR3 sequence: CASSPRTGKNEQFF. The CDR3 bases are TGTGCCAGCTCACCACGGACAGGCAAGAATGAGCAGTTCTTC.

The chain recombines TRBV21-1 with TRBJ1-1. TRBV21-1 is marked as a pseudogene. The CDR3 covers 16 residues. In DNA, the CDR3 is TGTGCCAGCAGCAAGGAGGGACGACGCCAGGACACTGAAGCTTTCTTT. It yields the protein CASSKEGRRQDTEAFF.

The V gene is TRBV4-1, the J gene TRBJ2-3; D might be TRBD2 (5 bases). Germline V gives CDR1 MGHRA, CDR2 YSYEKL. Trimming removed 0 bases at V and 6 bases at J, with 13 bases between. This CDR3 contains 15 residues. This CDR3 reads CASSQERTWRDTQYF. CDR3 bases: TGCGCCAGCAGCCAAGAAAGGACCTGGAGGGATACGCAGTATTTT.

This sequence joins TRBV7-9 and TRBJ2-2, with 8 bases lining up with TRBD2. The CDR3 is 16 amino acids. Losses at the gene ends were 7 bases for V and 4 bases for J; bases not matched to a gene: 11. Germline CDR1 and CDR2: SEHNR and FQNEAQ (reference sequence). The DNA for the CDR3 is TGTGCCAGCATCCGGGAGGGGCGGGAAATCACCGGGGAGCTGTTTTTT. Protein product: CASIREGREITGELFF. Variable domain in full (rest from reference TRBV7-9 and TRBJ2-2): DTGVSQNPRHKITKRGQNVTFRCDPISEHNRLYWYRQTLGQGPEFLTYFQNEAQLEKSRLLSDRFSAERPKGSFSTLEIQRTEQGDSAMYLCASIREGREITGELFFGEGSRLTVL.

V and J are TRBV5-4 and TRBJ1-1, with D possibly being TRBD1 (5 bases). CDR3 length: 16 residues. The germline V gene encodes CDR1 SGHNT and CDR2 YYREEE (reference sequence). The V gene lost 0 bases and the J gene lost 3 bases, with 15 bases spanning the gap. As DNA, the CDR3 is TGTGCCAGCAGCTTGGTGAGGACAAGGGCGTACACTGAAGCTTTCTTT. It codes for CASSLVRTRAYTEAFF.

This rearrangement joins TRBV7-6 to TRBJ2-7; D possibly corresponds to TRBD2 (6 bases). Trimming shortened V by 3 bases and J by 6 bases, and 18 bases separated the two germline ends. The germline CDR1 and CDR2 sequences are SGHVS and FNYEAQ. This CDR3 spans 15 amino acids. The CDR3 sequence: CASSLGPEGSGEQYF. CDR3 in DNA: TGTGCCAGCAGCTTGGGACCGGAGGGGAGCGGCGAGCAGTACTTC. Together with reference TRBV7-6 and TRBJ2-7, the CDR3 gives the full variable domain: GAGVSQSPRYKVTKRGQDVALRCDPISGHVSLYWYRQALGQGPEFLTYFNYEAQQDKSGLPNDRFSAERPEGSISTLTIQRTEQRDSAMYRCASSLGPEGSGEQYFGPGTRLTVT.

The rearrangement joins TRBV7-3 to TRBJ1-2; TRBD1 matches at 8 bases. The CDR3 runs to 13 residues. Germline V lookup: CDR1 SGHTA, CDR2 FQGTGA. J lost 5 bases, V lost 5 bases, and 4 bases had no gene match. The CDR3 DNA reads TGTGCCAGCAGCCTGGACAGGGAGTATGGCTACACCTTC. This encodes CASSLDREYGYTF. Using reference TRBV7-3 and TRBJ1-2 for the parts outside the CDR3, the full variable domain is GAGVSQTPSNKVTEKGKYVELRCDPISGHTALYWYRQSLGQGPEFLIYFQGTGAADDSGLPNDRFFAVRPEGSVSTLKIQRTERGDSAVYLCASSLDREYGYTFGSGTRLTVV.

The chain carries TRBV29-1 and TRBJ1-1; TRBD1 aligns across 7 bases. This CDR3 comprises 14 residues. V was pared by 6 bases and J by 4 bases, with 11 bases of the junction left unmatched. CDR1 and CDR2 (germline): SQVTM, ANQGSEA. The CDR3 nucleotides are TGCAGCGTGCCCCCGGACAGGATCGGCACTGAAGCTTTCTTT. As protein: CSVPPDRIGTEAFF.

The chain employs TRBV7-3 and TRBJ1-2, with no clear D. CDR1 is SGHTA, CDR2 FQGTGA, per germline. This CDR3 region has 15 residues. V lost 0 bases to trimming and J lost 3 bases, with 11 bases between them. CDR3 amino acids: CASSLTLRGDYGYTF. The CDR3 nucleotides read TGTGCCAGCAGCTTAACGTTGCGGGGTGACTATGGCTACACCTTC.

The chain couples TRBV7-3 to TRBJ1-1; D not resolved. The V end lost 6 bases, the J end lost 6 bases, and 14 bases lay between the germline ends. The CDR3 is 13 amino acids. Germline values: CDR1 SGHTA, CDR2 FQGTGA. The CDR3 DNA reads as TGTGCCAGCAGTATCACCCTCGGGGCTGAAGCTTTCTTT. This gives the protein CASSITLGAEAFF. The variable domain in full, completed from reference TRBV7-3 and TRBJ1-1, reads GAGVSQTPSNKVTEKGKYVELRCDPISGHTALYWYRQSLGQGPEFLIYFQGTGAADDSGLPNDRFFAVRPEGSVSTLKIQRTERGDSAVYLCASSITLGAEAFFGQGTRLTVV.

This clone was recorded once. The CDR3 sequence is CATSRGWGQGNYEQYF. The CDR3, as DNA: TGTGCCACCAGCAGAGGATGGGGACAGGGGAACTACGAGCAGTACTTC. The rearrangement links TRBV15 to TRBJ2-7, with 10 bases that match TRBD1. Per germline, CDR1 LNHNV and CDR2 YYDKDF (reference sequence). The CDR3 covers 16 residues. V lost 1 base to trimming and J lost 3 bases; unmatched junction nucleotides: 6.

V usage is TRBV7-9 and J usage is TRBJ1-1; a possible D gene is TRBD1 (5 bases). There are 14 residues in the CDR3. The germline V gene has CDR1 SEHNR and CDR2 FQNEAQ (reference sequence). V lost 1 base and J 6 bases, leaving 12 bases between the germline ends. CDR3 nucleotides: TGTGCCAGCAGCTTAGAGGGGCGGGGCGCTGAAGCTTTCTTT. Protein product: CASSLEGRGAEAFF. Full variable domain (remainder filled in from reference TRBV7-9 and TRBJ1-1): DTGVSQNPRHKITKRGQNVTFRCDPISEHNRLYWYRQTLGQGPEFLTYFQNEAQLEKSRLLSDRFSAERPKGSFSTLEIQRTEQGDSAMYLCASSLEGRGAEAFFGQGTRLTVV.

CDR3 bases: TGTGCCAGCAGTTTTATAGGGGTCGGCAATCAGCCCCAGCATTTT. This encodes CASSFIGVGNQPQHF. This chain links TRBV28 with TRBJ1-5; possible D gene TRBD1, 5 bases. The V gene lost 3 bases and the J gene lost 2 bases, with 11 bases spanning the gap. Germline V gene sequence: CDR1 MDHEN, CDR2 SYDVKM. CDR3 length equals 15 residues.

V and J are TRBV28 and TRBJ2-2; no definite D call. This CDR3 spans 13 amino acids. CDR1 and CDR2 from the germline V gene are MDHEN and SYDVKM. V dropped 1 base and J dropped 7 bases, with 7 bases sitting between them. The CDR3, as DNA: TGTGCCAGCAGTTTATCGGTTAACGGGGAGCTGTTTTTT. This sequence encodes CASSLSVNGELFF.

The CDR3 spells CASRESDPGQPLNTEAFF. The CDR3 DNA follows: TGCGCCAGCAGGGAGAGCGACCCGGGACAGCCGTTGAACACTGAAGCTTTCTTT. V and J are TRBV10-1 and TRBJ1-1; 7 bases are a match to TRBD1. J was trimmed by 0 bases and V by 6 bases; bases with no gene match: 16. Looked up from germline, CDR1 is WNHNN and CDR2 is SYGVQD (reference sequence). The CDR3 loop spans 18 amino acids.

This chain links TRBV28 with TRBJ1-4; 8 bases line up with TRBD1. Germline V CDR1 and CDR2: MDHEN, SYDVKM. The CDR3 is 14 amino acids. Trimming at V came to 6 bases and at J to 8 bases, leaving 8 bases not matched to a gene. The DNA of the CDR3 is TGTGCCAGCAGAGAAGGACAGGGAGAGGAAAAACTGTTTTTT. As protein: CASREGQGEEKLFF. The variable domain in full, with the rest retrieved from reference TRBV28 and TRBJ1-4, is DVKVTQSSRYLVKRTGEKVFLECVQDMDHENMFWYRQDPGLGLRLIYFSYDVKMKEKGDIPEGYSVSREKKERFSLILESASTNQTSMYLCASREGQGEEKLFFGSGTQLSVL.

The genes are TRBV30 and TRBJ1-1, with D perhaps TRBD1 (6 bases). V gave up 5 bases and J gave up 7 bases, with 11 bases separating them. Germline CDR1 GTSNPN, CDR2 SVGIG (reference sequence). The CDR3 spans 11 residues. CDR3 DNA: TGTGCCTGGGCGGACAGCGGTGAAGCTTTCTTT. Its protein is CAWADSGEAFF.